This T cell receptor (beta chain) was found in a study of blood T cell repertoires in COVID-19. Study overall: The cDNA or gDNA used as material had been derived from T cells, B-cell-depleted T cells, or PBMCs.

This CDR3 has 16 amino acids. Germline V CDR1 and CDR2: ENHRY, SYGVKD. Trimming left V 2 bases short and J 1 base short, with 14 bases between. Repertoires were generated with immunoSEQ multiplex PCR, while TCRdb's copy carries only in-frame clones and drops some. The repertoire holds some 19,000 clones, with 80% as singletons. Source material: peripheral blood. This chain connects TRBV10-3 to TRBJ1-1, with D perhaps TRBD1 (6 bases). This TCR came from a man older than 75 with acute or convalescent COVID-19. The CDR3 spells CAISEQGMRANTEAFF. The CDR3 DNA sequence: TGTGCCATCAGTGAGCAGGGGATGCGAGCGAACACTGAAGCTTTCTTT.